This T cell receptor (beta chain) was profiled in a study of T cells after yellow fever vaccination. Study overall: The SMART-Seq v4 Ultra Low Input method served to prepare the low-cell-number fractions. Study findings and constraints: Abundant contaminating clonotypes from the bulk population could appear in FACS-sorted repertoires. After the booster, 96% of CD4 and roughly nine tenths of CD8 primary-response clones were re-detected.

UMIs were added to TCR cDNA along with a universal primer site when it was made by 5'RACE template switching. Each CDR3 protein is one row after TCRdb ran MiXCR on the 5' RACE reads. This table has more than 90,000 distinct CDR3 sequences, around 8.6% appearing once. Trimming left V 0 bases short and J 5 bases short, with 11 bases between. This CDR3 comprises 14 residues. CDR1 and CDR2 (germline): DFQATT, SNEGSKA (reference sequence). This clonotype was observed many times. Antigen specificity is unknown. The specimen comprised CD8+ T cells sorted from PBMCs, sampled 45 days after the yellow fever booster vaccination. This clonotype was sampled from a man aged 25 to 45 who received the YFV17D yellow fever vaccine. V usage is TRBV20-1 and J usage is TRBJ2-1; the D gene is possibly TRBD2 (5 bases). CDR3 sequence: CSARELGLDNEQFF. For the CDR3, the DNA is TGCAGTGCTAGAGAACTAGGGCTCGACAATGAGCAGTTCTTC.